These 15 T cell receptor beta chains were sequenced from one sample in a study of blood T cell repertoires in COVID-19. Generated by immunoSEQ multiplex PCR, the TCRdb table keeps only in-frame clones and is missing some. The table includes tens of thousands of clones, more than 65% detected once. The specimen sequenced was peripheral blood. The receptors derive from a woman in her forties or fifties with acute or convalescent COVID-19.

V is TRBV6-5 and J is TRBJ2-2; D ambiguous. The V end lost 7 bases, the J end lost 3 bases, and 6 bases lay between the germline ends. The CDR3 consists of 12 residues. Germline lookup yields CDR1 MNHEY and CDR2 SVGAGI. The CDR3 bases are TGTGCCAGCAATAGAGACACCGGGGAGCTGTTTTTT. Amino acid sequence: CASNRDTGELFF.

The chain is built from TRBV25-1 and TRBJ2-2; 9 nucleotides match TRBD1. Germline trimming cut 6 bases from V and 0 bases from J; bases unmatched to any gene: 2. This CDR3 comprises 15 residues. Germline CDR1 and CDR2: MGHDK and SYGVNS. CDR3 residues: CASRDRGANTGELFF. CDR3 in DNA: TGTGCCAGCAGGGACAGGGGCGCGAACACCGGGGAGCTGTTTTTT.

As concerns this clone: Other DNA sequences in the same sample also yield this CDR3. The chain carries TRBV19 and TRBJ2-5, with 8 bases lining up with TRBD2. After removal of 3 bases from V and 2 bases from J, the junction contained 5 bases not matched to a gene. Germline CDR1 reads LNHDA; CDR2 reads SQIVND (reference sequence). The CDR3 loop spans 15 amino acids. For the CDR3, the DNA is TGTGCCAGTAGTATCACTAGCGGATCACAAGAGACCCAGTACTTC. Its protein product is CASSITSGSQETQYF.

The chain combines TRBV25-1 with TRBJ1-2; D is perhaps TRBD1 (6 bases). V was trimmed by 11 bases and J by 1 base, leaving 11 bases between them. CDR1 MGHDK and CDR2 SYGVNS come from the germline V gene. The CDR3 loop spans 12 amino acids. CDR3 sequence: CAVADSNYGYTF. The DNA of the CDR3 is TGTGCCGTCGCGGACAGTAACTATGGCTACACCTTC.

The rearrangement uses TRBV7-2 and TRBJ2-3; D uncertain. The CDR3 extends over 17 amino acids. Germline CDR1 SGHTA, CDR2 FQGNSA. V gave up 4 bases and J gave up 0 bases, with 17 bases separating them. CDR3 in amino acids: CASSSRATPLSTDTQYF. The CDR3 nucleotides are TGTGCCAGCAGCTCAAGAGCCACCCCGCTCAGCACAGATACGCAGTATTTT.

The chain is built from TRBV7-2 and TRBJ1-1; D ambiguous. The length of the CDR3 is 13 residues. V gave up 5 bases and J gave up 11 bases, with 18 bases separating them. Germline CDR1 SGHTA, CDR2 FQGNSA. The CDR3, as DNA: TGTGCCAGCAGCCTGAGGGCCGGGTTAGAGGCTTTCTTT. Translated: CASSLRAGLEAFF.

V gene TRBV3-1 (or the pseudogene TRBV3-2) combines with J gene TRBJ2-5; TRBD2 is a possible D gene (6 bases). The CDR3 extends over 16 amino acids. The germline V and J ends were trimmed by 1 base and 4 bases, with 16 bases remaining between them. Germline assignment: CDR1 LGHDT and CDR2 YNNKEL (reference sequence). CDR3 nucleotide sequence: TGTGCCAGCAGCCAAGGTTGGGGGTTCGGGGGAGAGACCCAGTACTTC. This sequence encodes CASSQGWGFGGETQYF.

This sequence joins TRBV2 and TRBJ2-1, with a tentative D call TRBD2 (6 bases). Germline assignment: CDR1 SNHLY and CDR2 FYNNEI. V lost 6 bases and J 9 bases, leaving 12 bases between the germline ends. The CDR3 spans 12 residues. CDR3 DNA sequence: TGTGCCAGCAGGTATGGGACTTCTGAGCAGTTCTTC. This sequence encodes CASRYGTSEQFF.

CDR3 loop: CASSLEGGGGEWETQYF. The CDR3 nucleotides are TGTGCCAGCAGCCTTGAAGGGGGGGGAGGAGAATGGGAGACCCAGTACTTC. V gene TRBV4-2 combines with J gene TRBJ2-5; a weak D match, TRBD2 (7 bases). The length of the CDR3 is 17 residues. From germline, CDR1 is LGHNA and CDR2 YNFKEQ. Trimming took 4 bases from V and 5 from J, leaving 23 bases between them.

The CDR3 loop is CASSRTSGSNEQFF. The CDR3, as DNA: TGTGCCAGCTCACGGACTAGCGGGAGCAATGAGCAGTTCTTC. The V and J genes are TRBV11-3 and TRBJ2-1; 13 bases map to TRBD2. The CDR3 is made up of 14 amino acids. The V gene end was trimmed by 8 bases and the J gene end by 6 bases; junction bases not matched to a gene: 4. Germline V gene data show CDR1 as SGHNT and CDR2 as YENEEA. Drawing the rest from reference TRBV11-3 and TRBJ2-1, the complete variable domain is EAGVVQSPRYKIIEKKQPVAFWCNPISGHNTLYWYLQNLGQGPELLIRYENEEAVDDSQLPKDRFSAERLKGVDSTLKIQPAELGDSAVYLCASSRTSGSNEQFFGPGTRLTVL.

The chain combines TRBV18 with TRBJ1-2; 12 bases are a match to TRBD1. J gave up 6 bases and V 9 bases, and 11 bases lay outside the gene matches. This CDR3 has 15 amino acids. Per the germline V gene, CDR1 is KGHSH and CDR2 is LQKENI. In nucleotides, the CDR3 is TGTGCCAGTTCGGGACAGGGGGCGCAGAAGGATGGCTACACCTTC. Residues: CASSGQGAQKDGYTF. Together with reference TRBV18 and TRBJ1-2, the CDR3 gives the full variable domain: NAGVMQNPRHLVRRRGQEARLRCSPMKGHSHVYWYRQLPEEGLKFMVYLQKENIIDESGMPKERFSAEFPKEGPSILRIQQVVRGDSAAYFCASSGQGAQKDGYTFGSGTRLTVV.

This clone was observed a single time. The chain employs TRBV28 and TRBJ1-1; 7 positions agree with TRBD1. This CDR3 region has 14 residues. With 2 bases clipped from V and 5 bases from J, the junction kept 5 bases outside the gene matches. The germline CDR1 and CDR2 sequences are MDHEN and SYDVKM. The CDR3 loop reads CASSLLTGMTEAFF. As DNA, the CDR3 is TGTGCCAGCAGTTTACTGACAGGGATGACTGAAGCTTTCTTT.

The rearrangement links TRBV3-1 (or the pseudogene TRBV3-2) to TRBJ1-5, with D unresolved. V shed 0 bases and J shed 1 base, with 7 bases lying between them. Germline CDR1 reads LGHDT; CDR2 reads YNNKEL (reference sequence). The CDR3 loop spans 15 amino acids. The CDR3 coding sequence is TGTGCCAGCAGCCAAGATCTGAGGAGCAATCAGCCCCAGCATTTT. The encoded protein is CASSQDLRSNQPQHF.

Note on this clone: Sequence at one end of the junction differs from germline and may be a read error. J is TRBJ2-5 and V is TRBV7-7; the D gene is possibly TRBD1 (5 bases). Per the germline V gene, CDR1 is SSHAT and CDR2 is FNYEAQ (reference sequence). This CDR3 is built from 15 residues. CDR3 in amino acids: CASSRDSSKQETQYF. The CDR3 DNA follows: TGTGCTAGCAGCCGCGACAGTTCGAAACAAGAGACCCAGTACTTC.

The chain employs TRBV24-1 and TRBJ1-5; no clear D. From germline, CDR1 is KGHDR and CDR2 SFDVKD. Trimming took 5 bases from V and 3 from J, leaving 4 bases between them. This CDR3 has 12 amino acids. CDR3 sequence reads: CATSAVNQPQHF. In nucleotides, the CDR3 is TGTGCCACCAGTGCCGTCAATCAGCCCCAGCATTTT.